This T cell receptor beta chain stems from a study of T cells in narcolepsy. Regarding the study as a whole: Healthy controls reportedly lacked the autoreactive clonotypes serially found in patients' blood. No autoreactive T cell clone sequences appeared in some memory CD4+ repertoires.

The CDR3 has 12 residues. CDR1 MNHEY and CDR2 SMNVEV come from the germline V gene (reference sequence). With 6 bases clipped from V and 6 bases from J, the junction kept 5 bases outside the gene matches. On this clone: Its target is unknown.

Sequenced by immunoSEQ multiplex PCR; TCRdb stores in-frame clones only, minus some. Here the sample spans more than 25,000 clones, around 79% being singletons. The V and J genes are TRBV27 and TRBJ2-7; TRBD1 matches at 7 bases. The source material was memory (CD45RA-) CD4+ T cells from blood. This receptor was identified in a human donor in good health. CDR3 in amino acids: CASSPTGLEQYF. CDR3 nucleotide sequence: TGTGCCAGCAGCCCGACAGGGCTCGAGCAGTACTTC.